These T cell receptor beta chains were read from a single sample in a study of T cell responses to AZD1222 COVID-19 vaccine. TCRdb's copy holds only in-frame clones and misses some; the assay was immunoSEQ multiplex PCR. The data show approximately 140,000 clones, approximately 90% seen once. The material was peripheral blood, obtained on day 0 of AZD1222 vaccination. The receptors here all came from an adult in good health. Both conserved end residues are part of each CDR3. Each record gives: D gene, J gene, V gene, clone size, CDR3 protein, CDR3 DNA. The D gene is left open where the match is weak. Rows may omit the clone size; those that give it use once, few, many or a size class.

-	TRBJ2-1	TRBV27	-	CASSTRVGGGPYNEQFF	TGTGCCAGCAGTACACGCGTAGGGGGGGGACCCTACAATGAGCAGTTCTTC
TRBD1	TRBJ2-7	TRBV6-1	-	CASSVNIQGAVYEQYF	TGTGCCAGCAGTGTAAACATACAGGGGGCCGTCTACGAGCAGTACTTC
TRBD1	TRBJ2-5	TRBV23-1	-	CASIDKGLVIRGETQYF	TGCGCCAGCATCGATAAGGGTCTCGTCATCAGGGGGGAGACCCAGTACTTC
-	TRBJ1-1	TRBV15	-	CATSSLLGRDRDTEAFF	TGTGCCACCAGCAGCCTCTTGGGCCGAGACAGAGACACTGAAGCTTTCTTT
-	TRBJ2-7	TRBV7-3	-	CASSSLPGSSYEQYF	TGTGCCAGCAGCTCCCTCCCAGGGAGCTCCTACGAGCAGTACTTC
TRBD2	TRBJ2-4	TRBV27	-	CASSLFWGGEQNIQYF	TGTGCCAGCAGTTTATTTTGGGGGGGGGAACAAAACATTCAGTACTTC
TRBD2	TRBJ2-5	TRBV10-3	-	CAISDPSGSQETQYF	TGTGCCATCAGTGACCCTAGCGGGAGCCAAGAGACCCAGTACTTC
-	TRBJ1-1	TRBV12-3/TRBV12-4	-	CASSLEPVRAFF	TGTGCCAGCAGTTTAGAGCCCGTCAGGGCTTTCTTT
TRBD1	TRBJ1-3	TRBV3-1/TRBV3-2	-	CASSRRGRGGSPSPENTIYF	TGTGCCAGCAGCCGCAGGGGGAGGGGTGGATCGCCCAGCCCGGAAAACACCATATATTTT
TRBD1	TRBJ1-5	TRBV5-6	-	CASSLGGTGQPQHF	TGTGCCAGCAGTTTAGGGGGCACGGGTCAGCCCCAGCATTTT
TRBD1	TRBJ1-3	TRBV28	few	CASRTGSSGNTIYF	TGTGCCAGTCGGACAGGGTCCTCTGGAAACACCATATATTTT